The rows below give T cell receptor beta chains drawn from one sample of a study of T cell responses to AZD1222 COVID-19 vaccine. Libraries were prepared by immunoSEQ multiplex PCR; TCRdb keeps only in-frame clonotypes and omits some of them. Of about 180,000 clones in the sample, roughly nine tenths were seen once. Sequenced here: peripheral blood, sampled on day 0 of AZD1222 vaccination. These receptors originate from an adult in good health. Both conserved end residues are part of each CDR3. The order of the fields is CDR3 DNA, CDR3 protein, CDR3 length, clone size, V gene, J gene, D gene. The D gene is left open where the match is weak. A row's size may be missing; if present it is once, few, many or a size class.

TGTGCCAGCAGCCCTACCGGGACCGCGGGATACTATGGCTACACCTTC	CASSPTGTAGYYGYTF	16	NA	TRBV5-5	TRBJ1-2	NA
TGCGCCAGCAGCTTGGATTCGGGGATTAATCAGCCCCAGCATTTT	CASSLDSGINQPQHF	15	NA	TRBV5-1	TRBJ1-5	NA
TGTGCCAGCAGCCTAGTTGGTGGTGAGCAGTTCTTC	CASSLVGGEQFF	12	once	TRBV7-8	TRBJ2-1	NA
TGTGCCAGCAGCCAAGCCCGGCACACCGGGGAGCTGTTTTTT	CASSQARHTGELFF	14	NA	TRBV14	TRBJ2-2	NA
TGCGCCAGCAGCCAAGAGGGCGTCGGACAGTTCCAAGAGACCCAGTACTTC	CASSQEGVGQFQETQYF	17	few	TRBV4-1	TRBJ2-5	NA
TGTGCCATCAGTGAGTCTCTAAGCGGGGGAACTGAAGCTTTCTTT	CAISESLSGGTEAFF	15	NA	TRBV10-3	TRBJ1-1	NA
TGCGCCAGCAGCCAAGGGGCGGAGCTCGAGCAGTACTTC	CASSQGAELEQYF	13	NA	TRBV4-1	TRBJ2-7	NA
TGTGCCAGCAGCAAAGGGGGGAGGGATAGGCACCATGGCTACACCTTC	CASSKGGRDRHHGYTF	16	NA	TRBV21-1	TRBJ1-2	NA
TGTGCCAGCAGCTTCTCAGGGTCGCGGGAGACCCAGTACTTC	CASSFSGSRETQYF	14	once	TRBV7-9	TRBJ2-5	NA
TGCGCCAGCAGACCGACAGGGATAAGGTACAATGAGCAGTTCTTC	CASRPTGIRYNEQFF	15	NA	TRBV5-1	TRBJ2-1	TRBD1
TGTGCCAGCAGCATCTCCTACGAGCAGTACTTC	CASSISYEQYF	11	once	TRBV11-2	TRBJ2-7	NA
TGTGCCAGCAGTCCAGGAGGAACTGAAGCTTTCTTT	CASSPGGTEAFF	12	NA	TRBV6-2/TRBV6-3	TRBJ1-1	NA
TGTGCCAGCAGTGAACCCTACGAGCAGTACTTC	CASSEPYEQYF	11	once	TRBV6-1	TRBJ2-7	NA
TGTGCCAGCAGCCAAGATCGGGCCTCCTACAATGAGCAGTTCTTC	CASSQDRASYNEQFF	15	NA	TRBV3-1/TRBV3-2	TRBJ2-1	NA
TGTGCCAGCAGTTACTCTCCGGGACAGGGAAATACTGAAGCTTTCTTT	CASSYSPGQGNTEAFF	16	NA	TRBV6-5	TRBJ1-1	TRBD1
TGTGCCACCAGTGACCCGAGCGGGAGCTCCTACAATGAGCAGTTCTTC	CATSDPSGSSYNEQFF	16	NA	TRBV24-1	TRBJ2-1	TRBD2
TGTGCCACCAGCAGTGACCCGGTGGGCACTGAAGCTTTCTTT	CATSSDPVGTEAFF	14	NA	TRBV15	TRBJ1-1	NA
TGCAGCCTAGGCCGGCCAGGGGGCACAGATACGCAGTATTTT	CSLGRPGGTDTQYF	14	NA	TRBV29-1	TRBJ2-3	NA
TGTGCCAGCAGCTTAGGGGCGCCCCTGAGCTCCTACGAGCAGTACTTC	CASSLGAPLSSYEQYF	16	NA	TRBV7-2	TRBJ2-7	NA
TGTGCCAGTAGTGTTAGGGCCGCAGGGGTAGCGGGAGGGCTCTACAATGAGCAGTTCTTC	CASSVRAAGVAGGLYNEQFF	20	NA	TRBV19	TRBJ2-1	TRBD2
TGTGCCAGCAGTGAACCCGGTAGTTTCGGAAATGAGCAGTTCTTC	CASSEPGSFGNEQFF	15	NA	TRBV6-1	TRBJ2-1	NA
TGTGCCAGCAGGCCCGGACCATCTTACGAGCAGTACTTC	CASRPGPSYEQYF	13	NA	TRBV6-6	TRBJ2-7	NA
TGTGCCATACCAGGAACCGGGGAGCTGTTTTTT	CAIPGTGELFF	11	NA	TRBV30	TRBJ2-2	NA
TGTGCCAGCTCACCACCCTGGGCGGGAGGCCTTCAAGAGACCCAGTACTTC	CASSPPWAGGLQETQYF	17	NA	TRBV18	TRBJ2-5	TRBD2
TGTGCCTGGAGTGTACAAGAGAACACTGAAGCTTTCTTT	CAWSVQENTEAFF	13	NA	TRBV30	TRBJ1-1	NA
TGTGCCAGCTCACCTGGGACTAGCGGGAGGGCCTCCTACGAGCAGTACTTC	CASSPGTSGRASYEQYF	17	NA	TRBV18	TRBJ2-7	TRBD2
TGTGCCACCAGGAACCAGGGGGACAATGAGCAGTTCTTC	CATRNQGDNEQFF	13	NA	TRBV15	TRBJ2-1	TRBD1
TGTGCCAGCAGCCAAGCAGGCTCGTCTTTCGTTGGGCAGTACTTC	CASSQAGSSFVGQYF	15	once	TRBV14	TRBJ2-7	NA
TGTGCCAGCAGTAACCAGGGGGGGGGAAACGAGCAGTACTTC	CASSNQGGGNEQYF	14	NA	TRBV6-5	TRBJ2-7	NA
TGTGCCAGCAGCTTAGCGGGATATGACACTGAAGCTTTCTTT	CASSLAGYDTEAFF	14	NA	TRBV5-6	TRBJ1-1	NA
TGCGCCAGCAGCTTGGATCCAGCGGGGACATCCTACGAGCAGTACTTC	CASSLDPAGTSYEQYF	16	NA	TRBV5-1	TRBJ2-7	NA
TGTGCCAGCTCCCAGGGGGGTGACTATGGCTACACCTTC	CASSQGGDYGYTF	13	NA	TRBV18	TRBJ1-2	TRBD1
TGTGCCAGCTCACCCCGCGGGACTAGCGGTCCTTTGGGCGGGGAGCTGTTTTTT	CASSPRGTSGPLGGELFF	18	NA	TRBV18	TRBJ2-2	TRBD2
TGTGCCAGCAGCCGCATATCTAGCGGGAGGGCTTACAATGAGCAGTTCTTC	CASSRISSGRAYNEQFF	17	NA	TRBV4-2	TRBJ2-1	TRBD2
TGTGCCAGCAGTGAATCTACAGGAGCTAACTATGGCTACACCTTC	CASSESTGANYGYTF	15	NA	TRBV25-1	TRBJ1-2	NA
TGTGCTAGTGGTCCGAGGACAGCCTTGAACACTGAAGCTTTCTTT	CASGPRTALNTEAFF	15	NA	TRBV12-5	TRBJ1-1	NA
TGTGCCAGCAGCTTTGATTGGACAGGGGGACGGGAGACCCAGTACTTC	CASSFDWTGGRETQYF	16	NA	TRBV7-9	TRBJ2-5	TRBD1
TGTGCCAGCAGTTCGACCTCCTACGAGCAGTACTTC	CASSSTSYEQYF	12	NA	TRBV6-5	TRBJ2-7	NA
TGCGCCAGCAGTCCCGGGACAGGGAAGGAGGAGACCCAGTACTTC	CASSPGTGKEETQYF	15	NA	TRBV23-1	TRBJ2-5	TRBD1
TGTGCCACCAGTGATTTGCCGGGACAGGGTAATAATTTT	CATSDLPGQGNNF	13	NA	TRBV24-1	TRBJ1-5	TRBD1
TGTGCCAGCAGCTCCGGACTGGGAGAGACCCAGTACTTC	CASSSGLGETQYF	13	NA	TRBV11-2	TRBJ2-5	NA
TGTGCCAGCAGGGGGGGCGGCTATGGCTACACCTTC	CASRGGGYGYTF	12	NA	TRBV2	TRBJ1-2	NA
TGTGCCAGCAGTGAAATAAGCGGGAGGGCCTCGACAGCCTACAATGAGCAGTTCTTC	CASSEISGRASTAYNEQFF	19	NA	TRBV2	TRBJ2-1	TRBD2
TGCGCCAGCAGCTTGGAAGCAGGCGGAGGCAATCAGCCCCAGCATTTT	CASSLEAGGGNQPQHF	16	NA	TRBV5-1	TRBJ1-5	NA